The present entry profiles one TCR beta chain with its context. This entry comes from a study of T cells in Graves' hyperthyroidism and ophthalmopathy. The source material, RNA transcripts, was used to amplify TCR beta CDR3 regions. A first-round RT-PCR of the TCR CDR3 used the HTBI primer set. TCRdb itself ran the multiplex PCR reads through MiXCR, one entry per CDR3 protein. Of 450,000 to 600,000 distinct CDR3 sequences listed, 15% to 20% are singletons. The V end lost 5 bases, the J end lost 2 bases, and 22 bases lay between the germline ends. Per germline, CDR1 LNHDA and CDR2 SQIVND (reference sequence). There are 18 residues in the CDR3.

The material sequenced was blood. V and J are TRBV19 and TRBJ1-3; weak D call: TRBD1 (5 bases). This TCR was sampled from a man aged 35-49 years with Graves' ophthalmopathy. The CDR3 reads CASSSRTPRGPTGNTIYF. The CDR3 DNA follows: TGTGCCAGTAGTTCCCGAACCCCCCGGGGCCCTACTGGAAACACCATATATTTT.